The 9 T cell receptor beta chains below all came from one sample that was sequenced in a study of response to subunit inactivated influenza vaccine. TCRdb itself ran the RT-PCR reads through MiXCR, one entry per CDR3 protein. The data contain roughly 710,000 distinct CDR3 sequences, around 15% of them singletons. Sequenced here: PBMCs from blood, sampled less than 15 days before vaccination. All receptors come from a man over 45 who received an inactivated influenza vaccine.

This clonotype was seen a handful of times. The chain combines TRBV7-2 with TRBJ1-2, with D unresolved. Trimming shortened V by 4 bases and J by 0 bases, and 9 bases separated the two germline ends. Germline V gene data show CDR1 as SGHTA and CDR2 as FQGNSA. The CDR3 consists of 14 residues. The CDR3 bases are TGTGCCAGCAGCTCCTCCGGGGCTAACTATGGCTACACCTTC. It specifies CASSSSGANYGYTF. Together with reference TRBV7-2 and TRBJ1-2, the CDR3 gives the full variable domain: GAGVSQSPSNKVTEKGKDVELRCDPISGHTALYWYRQSLGQGLEFLIYFQGNSAPDKSGLPSDRFSAERTGGSVSTLTIQRTQQEDSAVYLCASSSSGANYGYTFGSGTRLTVV.

The sample holds many counts of this clonotype. The rearrangement uses TRBV12-3 or TRBV12-4 and TRBJ1-2; weak D call: TRBD1 (6 bases). The V end was cut by 3 bases, the J end by 8 bases, with 13 bases between. The CDR3 spans 13 residues. The CDR3 here is CASSFVGQGGYTF. In DNA form, the CDR3 reads TGTGCCAGCAGTTTTGTGGGACAAGGAGGCTACACCTTC.

Only a few counts were recorded for this clonotype. The gene calls are TRBV12-3 or TRBV12-4 and TRBJ1-2; D possibly corresponds to TRBD1 (5 bases). CDR3 size: 13 residues. Trimming cost V 8 bases and J 3 bases, with 13 bases left between them. The CDR3, as DNA: TGTGCCAGCGGGGGAGGGTTTGACTATGGCTACACCTTC. Protein: CASGGGFDYGYTF.

This clonotype was recorded a few times. V usage is TRBV11-3 and J usage is TRBJ2-1, with TRBD2 matching over 9 bases. The V segment lost 1 base and the J segment 6 bases; nucleotides outside the gene matches: 4. The CDR3 sequence is 15 residues long. Germline CDR1 reads SGHNT; CDR2 reads YENEEA. The chain's CDR3 is CASSLGGLATNEQFF. CDR3 bases: TGTGCCAGCAGCTTAGGGGGACTAGCTACCAATGAGCAGTTCTTC.

The table lists this clonotype with a few counts. The chain employs TRBV5-6 and TRBJ1-5; D perhaps matches TRBD1 (5 bases). Germline CDR1 SGHDT, CDR2 YYEEEE. The V end lost 4 bases, the J end lost 7 bases, and 21 bases lay between the germline ends. The CDR3 sequence is 16 residues long. CDR3 DNA sequence: TGTGCCAGCAGCCGCCGAATGGTGGGGGGTAGCCAGCCCCAGCATTTT. Translating it yields CASSRRMVGGSQPQHF.

Here the CDR3 reads CASSPDRNVQPQHF. The CDR3 region has the DNA TGTGCCAGCTCACCAGACAGGAATGTCCAGCCCCAGCATTTT. The gene calls are TRBV18 and TRBJ1-5; a weak D match, TRBD1 (6 bases). CDR1 and CDR2 from the germline V gene are KGHSH and LQKENI. This CDR3 is built from 14 residues. V lost 2 bases, J lost 7 bases, and 12 bases lay in between.

This clonotype was picked up many times. The V call is TRBV10-3, the J call TRBJ1-2; D is perhaps TRBD1 (6 bases). Trimming left V 6 bases short and J 0 bases short, with 14 bases between. Germline-derived CDR1 and CDR2 are ENHRY and SYGVKD. The length of the CDR3 is 15 residues. CDR3 nucleotides: TGTGCCATCAGCTCACCTGGGACACCTAACTATGGCTACACCTTC. Protein: CAISSPGTPNYGYTF.

The J gene is TRBJ2-1, the V gene TRBV6-5, with D possibly matching TRBD2 (5 bases). The V gene's germline CDR1 is MNHEY and CDR2 SVGAGI. The V end lost 4 bases, the J end lost 9 bases, and 25 bases lay between the germline ends. The CDR3 runs to 17 residues. The CDR3 bases are TGTGCCAGCAGTTTCGGGCAAAGACTACCCTCTCTCTCTGAGCAGTTCTTC. Translating gives CASSFGQRLPSLSEQFF.

The chain combines TRBV20-1 with TRBJ2-2, with D tentatively TRBD2 (6 bases). The length of the CDR3 is 13 residues. The germline gives CDR1 DFQATT, CDR2 SNEGSKA (reference sequence). The V end lost 6 bases, the J end lost 5 bases, and 13 bases lay between the germline ends. CDR3 DNA sequence: TGCAGTGCCGGGGGTATTGGAACCGGGGAGCTGTTTTTT. Protein sequence: CSAGGIGTGELFF.